Below, 29 T cell receptor beta chains from the same sample are listed, as sequenced in a study of immune characterization of retroperitoneal liposarcoma. One entry per CDR3 protein, called by TCRdb with MiXCR from the PCR reads. Here the sample spans 2,500 to 3,000 distinct CDR3 sequences, 40% to 55% being singletons. Sequences were obtained from tumor tissue. The receptor set was obtained from a male donor with retroperitoneal liposarcoma.

This clonotype occurred a few times. The J gene is TRBJ1-4, the V gene TRBV6-1; D gene uncertain. Trimming took 4 bases from V and 2 from J, leaving 14 bases between them. Looked up from germline, CDR1 is MNHNS and CDR2 is SASEGT. The CDR3 totals 16 residues. In nucleotides, the CDR3 is TGTGCCAGCAGTGCCCTGTCCCCTGGGACTAATGAAAAACTGTTTTTT. Translating gives CASSALSPGTNEKLFF.

In its sample, this clonotype is medium-sized (0.01 to 0.1%). This sequence joins TRBV6-1 and TRBJ2-1; D gene uncertain. The CDR3 consists of 11 residues. The germline CDR1 and CDR2 sequences are MNHNS and SASEGT. Trimming took 0 bases from V and 13 from J, leaving 7 bases between them. The CDR3 loop reads CASSEAETQFF. CDR3 nucleotide sequence: TGTGCCAGCAGTGAAGCAGAGACCCAGTTCTTC.

The chain recombines TRBV6-1 with TRBJ2-3; tentatively, D is TRBD2 (5 bases). The CDR3 runs 15 residues. CDR1 and CDR2 from the germline V gene are MNHNS and SASEGT. The germline V and J ends were trimmed by 6 bases and 0 bases, with 13 bases remaining between them. CDR3 in DNA: TGTGCCAGCAGGAGGGTATTGACTAGCACAGATACGCAGTATTTT. Amino acids: CASRRVLTSTDTQYF.

The V gene is TRBV7-2, the J gene TRBJ1-5; 7 bases are a match to TRBD1. The CDR3 has 14 residues. Per the germline V gene, CDR1 is SGHTA and CDR2 is FQGNSA. Trimming cost V 5 bases and J 5 bases; bases outside gene matches: 6. CDR3 residues: CASSNRDRDQPQHF. The DNA for the CDR3 is TGTGCCAGCAGCAATCGGGACAGAGATCAGCCCCAGCATTTT.

This clonotype was observed a handful of times. In DNA, the CDR3 is TGTGCCAGCACCCCCCTGGGACGGGAGGCCGGAGAGACCCAGTACTTC. Translation: CASTPLGREAGETQYF. The chain is built from TRBV6-1 and TRBJ2-5; TRBD2 matches 7 bases. Germline assignment: CDR1 MNHNS and CDR2 SASEGT. V dropped 7 bases and J dropped 4; count of bases not matched to a gene: 15. The CDR3 consists of 16 residues.

In this sample, this clonotype is medium-sized. The chain uses TRBV7-2 and TRBJ2-3; tentative D call: TRBD2 (5 bases). CDR1 is SGHTA and CDR2 is FQGNSA in the germline V gene. V lost 5 bases and J 0 bases, leaving 12 bases between the germline ends. This CDR3 has 15 amino acids. This CDR3 reads CASSPDYTSTDTQYF. CDR3 nucleotide sequence: TGTGCCAGCAGCCCTGACTACACTAGCACAGATACGCAGTATTTT.

This clonotype came up a few times. A clone one base away is much larger, so this may be a read error. The rearrangement links TRBV6-5 to TRBJ2-5; D not certain. The germline CDR1 and CDR2 sequences are MNHEY and SVGAGI. With 0 bases removed from V and 11 bases from J, the gap between germline ends came to 22 bases. The CDR3 extends over 16 amino acids. CDR3 loop: CASSYSVRIAHNEQYF. CDR3 bases: TGTGCCAGCAGTTACTCGGTCAGAATCGCCCACAATGAGCAGTACTTC.

The chain recombines TRBV3-1 with TRBJ2-1, with 8 nucleotides matching TRBD2. The CDR3 has 16 amino acids. V was pared by 0 bases and J by 9 bases, with 10 bases of the junction left unmatched. Germline assignment: CDR1 LGHDT and CDR2 YNNKEL (reference sequence). CDR3 sequence: CASSQDLGRAYGEQFF. The CDR3 DNA reads as TGTGCCAGCAGCCAAGATCTCGGGAGGGCCTACGGTGAGCAGTTCTTC.

The gene calls are TRBV7-2 and TRBJ1-1; D remains ambiguous. The CDR3 runs to 12 residues. V was pared by 5 bases and J by 4 bases, with 8 bases between. The germline gives CDR1 SGHTA, CDR2 FQGNSA. DNA of the CDR3: TGTGCCAGCAGCCTCGGGAGCACTGAAGCTTTCTTT. Translating gives CASSLGSTEAFF.

This clonotype is classed as medium-sized. The chain combines TRBV6-4 with TRBJ1-6; D gene ambiguous. Trimming stripped 10 bases from V and 0 bases from J, with 16 bases between. Germline V gene sequence: CDR1 MRHNA, CDR2 SNTAGT. The CDR3 covers 16 residues. The CDR3 protein is CAIRDGLTSYNSPLHF. Written as DNA, the CDR3 is TGTGCCATACGAGACGGGCTTACCTCCTATAATTCACCCCTCCACTTT.

This rearrangement joins TRBV7-2 to TRBJ2-1, with D perhaps being TRBD1 or TRBD2 (6 bases each). Trimming left V 1 base short and J 0 bases short, with 16 bases between. The germline gives CDR1 SGHTA, CDR2 FQGNSA. The CDR3 extends over 18 amino acids. CDR3 DNA sequence: TGTGCCAGCAGCTTAGGAGTGGGGGGCCGGTACTCCTACAATGAGCAGTTCTTC. Amino acid sequence: CASSLGVGGRYSYNEQFF.

The table lists this clonotype with a few counts. The chain employs TRBV7-2 and TRBJ2-1, with TRBD2 identical over 10 bases. Judging by the DNA end, TRBJ2-7 fits better; the J call may be wrong. The CDR3 sequence is 15 residues long. Per germline, CDR1 SGHTA and CDR2 FQGNSA. CDR3 nucleotide sequence: TGTGCCAGCAGCTTATCCAGCGGGGGGGCCTACGAGCAGTACTTC. Encoded protein: CASSLSSGGAYEQYF.

The sample holds a few counts of this clonotype. The chain carries TRBV11-2 and TRBJ2-3; 12 bases are a match to TRBD2. Germline-derived CDR1 and CDR2 are SGHAT and FQNNGV. The CDR3 loop spans 18 amino acids. V was pared by 2 bases and J by 2 bases, with 8 bases of the junction left unmatched. Here the CDR3 reads CASSLRLAGGSDTDTQYF. Here the CDR3 DNA reads TGTGCCAGCAGCTTACGTCTAGCGGGAGGGAGTGACACAGATACGCAGTATTTT.

CDR3: CASSPIAGVQETQYF. The CDR3 DNA reads as TGTGCCAGCAGCCCCATTGCGGGGGTACAAGAGACCCAGTACTTC. V gene TRBV6-1 combines with J gene TRBJ2-5; 7 bases line up with TRBD2. Germline CDR1 is MNHNS and CDR2 is SASEGT. With V trimmed by 6 bases and J by 2 bases, 9 bases remained unmatched. The CDR3 is 15 amino acids.

This clonotype was seen a single time. This chain joins TRBV7-2 and TRBJ2-5; D not resolved. Germline lookup yields CDR1 SGHTA and CDR2 FQGNSA. The V gene lost 6 bases and the J gene lost 11 bases, with 25 bases spanning the gap. CDR3 length equals 15 residues. CDR3 sequence: CASRLTGSHSNEQYF. The CDR3 nucleotides are TGTGCCAGCAGACTAACCGGGTCCCATAGCAATGAGCAGTACTTC.

V usage is TRBV10-1 and J usage is TRBJ1-2; unclear D gene. Trimming took 4 bases from V and 7 from J, leaving 16 bases between them. The germline V gene has CDR1 WNHNN and CDR2 SYGVQD (reference sequence). This CDR3 has 14 amino acids. The CDR3 nucleotides read TGCGCCAGCAGTGCCCCGGGCCGGTGGGGTGGCTACACCTTC. Protein: CASSAPGRWGGYTF.

By share of the sample, this clonotype is medium-sized (0.01 to 0.1%). CDR3 DNA sequence: TGTGCCAGCAGCCGTAATGTGGGGAACTACGAGCAGTTCTTC. Translation gives CASSRNVGNYEQFF. V gene TRBV11-3 combines with J gene TRBJ2-1, with unresolved D. The CDR3 is made up of 14 amino acids. Germline V gene data show CDR1 as SGHNT and CDR2 as YENEEA. Trimming shortened V by 5 bases and J by 10 bases, and 18 bases separated the two germline ends.

The gene calls are TRBV4-1 and TRBJ2-1, with TRBD2 identical over 10 bases. Near its end, the DNA agrees better with TRBJ2-5, so the J call may be wrong. Germline V gene lookup returns CDR1 MGHRA and CDR2 YSYEKL. The CDR3 extends over 19 amino acids. The CDR3 is CASSQEGGPGLAFQETQYF. In nucleotides, the CDR3 is TGCGCCAGCAGCCAAGAGGGGGGCCCGGGACTAGCGTTTCAAGAGACCCAGTACTTC.

The V gene is TRBV6-1, the J gene TRBJ1-1; 7 nucleotides align to TRBD1. The ends lost 6 bases at V and 6 bases at J; junction bases unmatched: 4. The CDR3 is 12 amino acids. CDR1 is MNHNS and CDR2 is SASEGT in the germline V gene. CDR3 DNA: TGTGCCAGCAGACAGGGGAGGGCTGAAGCTTTCTTT. Translating gives CASRQGRAEAFF.

The chain carries TRBV11-3 and TRBJ2-1; D gene ambiguous. The V end was cut by 3 bases, the J end by 10 bases, with 13 bases between. The CDR3 extends over 13 amino acids. Germline V gives CDR1 SGHNT, CDR2 YENEEA. Written as DNA, the CDR3 is TGTGCCAGCAGCTTGGAAGCCCCGGACGAGCAGTTCTTC. It is translated as CASSLEAPDEQFF. The full variable domain, its missing parts supplied by reference TRBV11-3 and TRBJ2-1, is EAGVVQSPRYKIIEKKQPVAFWCNPISGHNTLYWYLQNLGQGPELLIRYENEEAVDDSQLPKDRFSAERLKGVDSTLKIQPAELGDSAVYLCASSLEAPDEQFFGPGTRLTVL.

This clonotype is labeled as medium-sized. V is TRBV7-2 and J is TRBJ2-5; no definite D call. The CDR3 spans 14 residues. Germline CDR1 reads SGHTA; CDR2 reads FQGNSA. The ends were cut back, 5 bases at V and 5 bases at J, with 15 bases in the middle. The CDR3 region has the DNA TGTGCCAGCAGCCCCTCGGGCAGTACGGAGACCCAGTACTTC. It specifies CASSPSGSTETQYF.

The chain employs TRBV7-3 and TRBJ2-1; 11 bases match TRBD2. Trimming at V came to 0 bases and at J to 6 bases, leaving 16 bases not matched to a gene. The CDR3 contains 20 residues. CDR1 and CDR2 (germline): SGHTA, FQGTGA. CDR3 sequence reads: CASSLTWSTTSGGPLNEQFF. The DNA for the CDR3 is TGTGCCAGCAGCTTAACGTGGAGCACTACTAGCGGGGGTCCCCTCAATGAGCAGTTCTTC.

This chain joins TRBV6-1 and TRBJ2-1; 11 bases map to TRBD2. The length of the CDR3 is 14 residues. Unmatched junction bases numbered 3, after V lost 2 bases and J lost 9 bases. Germline assignment: CDR1 MNHNS and CDR2 SASEGT. The DNA of the CDR3 is TGTGCCAGCAGTGAACTAGCGGGAGGTTCTGAGCAGTTCTTC. Translated, it gives CASSELAGGSEQFF.

V and J are TRBV6-1 and TRBJ2-1; 10 bases are shared with TRBD2. Matching the DNA end better, TRBJ2-7 makes the J call doubtful. The CDR3 extends over 15 amino acids. Germline-derived CDR1 and CDR2 are MNHNS and SASEGT. CDR3 bases: TGTGCCAGCAGTTCCCCGGGACTAGCGAACTACGAGCAGTACTTC. Its translation is CASSSPGLANYEQYF.

This clonotype showed up just once. The genes are TRBV11-3 and TRBJ2-1; TRBD2 matches 7 bases. The CDR3 sequence is 15 residues long. J lost 10 bases, V lost 1 base, and 10 bases had no gene match. Germline CDR1 and CDR2: SGHNT and YENEEA. Written as DNA, the CDR3 is TGTGCCAGCAGCTTAGCAGCGGGATCTCCCTACGAGCAGTTCTTC. Protein product: CASSLAAGSPYEQFF.

The J gene is TRBJ2-3, the V gene TRBV6-5; 13 bases align to TRBD2. J lost 1 base, V lost 8 bases, and 9 bases had no gene match. The CDR3 contains 17 residues. The germline V gene has CDR1 MNHEY and CDR2 SVGAGI. The CDR3: CASLGLAGAPGTDTQYF. The DNA for the CDR3 is TGTGCCAGCCTCGGACTAGCGGGGGCCCCGGGCACAGATACGCAGTATTTT.

This clonotype was observed a few times. The chain couples TRBV7-8 to TRBJ2-3; D is undetermined. Per the germline V gene, CDR1 is SGHVS and CDR2 is FQNEAQ. The CDR3 is made up of 13 amino acids. Trimming cost V 3 bases and J 6 bases, with 10 bases left between them. DNA of the CDR3: TGTGCCAGCAGCTTGGCTGCTAAGGATACGCAGTATTTT. Its protein product is CASSLAAKDTQYF.

V and J are TRBV27 and TRBJ2-1; TRBD2 matches at 8 bases. After removal of 4 bases from V and 10 bases from J, the junction contained 9 bases not matched to a gene. CDR1 is MNHEY and CDR2 is SMNVEV in the germline V gene (reference sequence). The CDR3 totals 14 residues. The CDR3 region has the DNA TGTGCCAGCAGTTCGGGACGGGAGGGGTACGAGCAGTTCTTC. The encoded protein is CASSSGREGYEQFF.

This clonotype is labeled medium-sized (0.01 to 0.1%). V usage is TRBV6-1 and J usage is TRBJ1-6, with 8 bases that match TRBD1. The CDR3 length is 14 residues. CDR1 and CDR2 from the germline V gene are MNHNS and SASEGT. Trimming took 5 bases from V and 8 from J; bases not matched to a gene: 5. The CDR3 DNA reads as TGTGCCAGCAGTTATGACAGGGGACATTCACCCCTCCACTTT. It yields the protein CASSYDRGHSPLHF.